These 7 T cell receptor beta chains share one sample of origin, sequenced in a study of CD8 T cells in ankylosing spondylitis. Study-wide results and limits: Seven to nine highly homologous variants made up a TCR beta motif that seemed to typify ankylosing spondylitis blood.

Each CDR3 protein is one row after TCRdb ran MiXCR on the 5' RACE reads. The sample lists 500,000 or so distinct CDR3 sequences, about 5.4% seen once, with roughly 3.5% in the top ten. Their antigens remain unidentified. Sequencing was performed on blood, either unsorted or a sorted T cell fraction (not recorded which). These receptors all stem from a male donor with ankylosing spondylitis.

In its sample, this clonotype was seen a few times. The chain couples TRBV20-1 to TRBJ2-3; 8 bases line up with TRBD2. The V gene's germline CDR1 is DFQATT and CDR2 SNEGSKA (reference sequence). The CDR3 has 16 residues. V shed 3 bases, J shed 1 base, and the junction held 9 bases outside the gene matches. The DNA for the CDR3 is TGCAGTGCTAGCGTGTCTAGCGGGTGGGGCACAGATACGCAGTATTTT. Residues: CSASVSSGWGTDTQYF.

In its sample, this clonotype was seen many times. The chain links TRBV11-2 to TRBJ1-2; TRBD1 might be the D (5 bases). V lost 5 bases, J lost 5 bases, and 18 bases lay in between. The length of the CDR3 is 15 residues. Germline V CDR1 and CDR2: SGHAT, FQNNGV. The CDR3 here is CASSPSGFRGYGYTF. The CDR3 bases are TGTGCCAGCAGCCCATCAGGGTTTAGAGGATATGGCTACACCTTC.

This clonotype was detected many times. This rearrangement joins TRBV7-9 to TRBJ2-1; a possible D gene is TRBD2 (6 bases). Germline V lookup: CDR1 SEHNR, CDR2 FQNEAQ (reference sequence). The CDR3 runs 12 residues. Trimming shortened V by 7 bases and J by 6 bases, and 10 bases separated the two germline ends. The CDR3 loop reads CASNGGSNEQFF. The CDR3 coding sequence is TGTGCCAGCAATGGAGGGTCCAATGAGCAGTTCTTC.

This clonotype was seen repeatedly, ten times or more. The chain employs TRBV4-3 and TRBJ2-1, with 7 bases identical to TRBD2. Germline loops: CDR1 LGHNA, CDR2 YSLEER. The CDR3 contains 14 residues. The ends lost 0 bases at V and 7 bases at J; junction bases unmatched: 3. The CDR3 sequence is CASSQDLRGNEQFF. The CDR3 nucleotides are TGCGCCAGCAGCCAAGATCTGCGGGGGAATGAGCAGTTCTTC.

In its sample, this clonotype was seen many times. The chain uses TRBV7-6 and TRBJ1-6; 8 nucleotides line up with TRBD1. The J segment lost 7 bases and the V segment lost 3 bases, leaving 11 bases of the junction unmatched. The CDR3 loop spans 17 amino acids. Germline V gives CDR1 SGHVS, CDR2 FNYEAQ. CDR3 DNA sequence: TGTGCCAGCAGCTTGTGGGCGGCGGGACAGGTGAATTCACCCCTCCACTTT. Its protein product is CASSLWAAGQVNSPLHF.

At least ten counts were recorded for this clonotype. The rearrangement joins TRBV20-1 to TRBJ2-3; D gene ambiguous. CDR3 length: 9 residues. Germline CDR1 reads DFQATT; CDR2 reads SNEGSKA (reference sequence). V was shortened by 0 bases and J by 8 bases, with 0 bases between the two germline ends. The CDR3 spells CSARDTQYF. The CDR3 DNA sequence: TGCAGTGCTAGAGATACGCAGTATTTT.

The chain links TRBV10-3 to TRBJ2-3, with no clear D. V lost 3 bases and J 2 bases, leaving 6 bases between the germline ends. The CDR3 totals 13 residues. Germline V gene data show CDR1 as ENHRY and CDR2 as SYGVKD. CDR3: CAISDRNTDTQYF. CDR3 nucleotide sequence: TGTGCCATCAGTGATAGGAACACAGATACGCAGTATTTT.